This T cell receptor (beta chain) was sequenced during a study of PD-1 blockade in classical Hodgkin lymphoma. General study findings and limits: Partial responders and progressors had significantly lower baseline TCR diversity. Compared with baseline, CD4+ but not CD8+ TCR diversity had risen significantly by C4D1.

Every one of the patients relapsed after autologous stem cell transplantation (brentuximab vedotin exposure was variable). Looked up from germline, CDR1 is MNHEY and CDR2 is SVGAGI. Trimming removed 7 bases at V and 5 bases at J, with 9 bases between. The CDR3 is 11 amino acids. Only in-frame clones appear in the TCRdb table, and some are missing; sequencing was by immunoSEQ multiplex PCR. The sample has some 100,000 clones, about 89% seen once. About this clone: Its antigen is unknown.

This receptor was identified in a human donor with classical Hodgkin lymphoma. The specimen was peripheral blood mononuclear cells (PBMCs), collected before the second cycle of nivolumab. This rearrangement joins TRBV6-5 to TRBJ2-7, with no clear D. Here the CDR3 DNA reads TGTGCCAGCACCCTCCGGGACGAGCAGTACTTC. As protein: CASTLRDEQYF.